The 29 T cell receptor beta chains below come from one sample, sequenced in a study of T cell changes during pregnancy in multiple sclerosis (dated by TCRdb to between 2017 and 2020). The library was generated by the immunoSEQ multiplex PCR assay. Drawn from immuneACCESS, this table holds only the in-frame rearrangements with V and J called that TCRdb kept. Clones are partly lost; checked studies trace under half to an unresolved V gene and leave the rest unexplained. The sample has more than 55,000 clones on record, 91% of them singletons. The ten largest account for approximately 3.8% of the sample. Specimen: peripheral blood, collected after pregnancy. The receptors shown here come from a female donor in good health, enrolled as a control in a pregnancy study.

This sequence joins TRBV4-2 and TRBJ1-2; D possibly corresponds to TRBD1 (6 bases). The CDR3 totals 14 residues. Looked up from germline, CDR1 is LGHNA and CDR2 is YNFKEQ. With 0 bases removed from V and 4 bases from J, the gap between germline ends came to 9 bases. The CDR3 DNA reads TGTGCCAGCAGCCAAGATCAAGGGGGCTATGGCTACACCTTC. Amino acid sequence: CASSQDQGGYGYTF.

V usage is TRBV7-8 and J usage is TRBJ1-1, with a tentative D call TRBD1 (5 bases). Germline V gives CDR1 SGHVS, CDR2 FQNEAQ. The CDR3 is made up of 15 amino acids. Trimming took 1 base from V and 3 from J, leaving 12 bases between them. CDR3 in amino acids: CASSLGKGMDTEAFF. For the CDR3, the DNA is TGTGCCAGCAGCTTAGGAAAGGGGATGGACACTGAAGCTTTCTTT. Full variable domain (rest looked up from reference TRBV7-8 and TRBJ1-1): GAGVSQSPRYKVAKRGQDVALRCDPISGHVSLFWYQQALGQGPEFLTYFQNEAQLDKSGLPSDRFFAERPEGSVSTLKIQRTQQEDSAVYLCASSLGKGMDTEAFFGQGTRLTVV.

This chain connects TRBV6-5 to TRBJ1-2; 8 positions match TRBD1. This CDR3 region has 16 residues. Germline V gives CDR1 MNHEY, CDR2 SVGAGI. With V trimmed by 2 bases and J by 4 bases, 9 bases remained unmatched. DNA for the CDR3: TGTGCCAGCAGTTACGAAGGGACAGGTTCTCTCTATGGCTACACCTTC. The encoded protein is CASSYEGTGSLYGYTF.

J is TRBJ1-1 and V is TRBV7-3; D gene unclear. The germline gives CDR1 SGHTA, CDR2 FQGTGA. V dropped 0 bases and J dropped 5 bases, with 7 bases sitting between them. The CDR3 is 13 residues long. CDR3 protein: CASSLTGGTEAFF. In DNA form, the CDR3 reads TGTGCCAGCAGCTTAACAGGAGGGACTGAAGCTTTCTTT.

The chain links TRBV19 to TRBJ2-7; 10 bases align to TRBD2. There are 17 residues in the CDR3. In germline, CDR1 is LNHDA, CDR2 SQIVND (reference sequence). V was clipped by 6 bases and J by 1 base; unmatched bases: 12. The CDR3 sequence: CASRRSIAGGLSYEQYF. The CDR3 coding sequence is TGTGCCAGTAGACGCAGTATAGCGGGGGGCCTTTCCTACGAGCAGTACTTC. Full variable domain (remainder filled in from reference TRBV19 and TRBJ2-7): DGGITQSPKYLFRKEGQNVTLSCEQNLNHDAMYWYRQDPGQGLRLIYYSQIVNDFQKGDIAEGYSVSREKKESFPLTVTSAQKNPTAFYLCASRRSIAGGLSYEQYFGPGTRLTVT.

The gene calls are TRBV19 and TRBJ2-7, with D possibly matching TRBD2 (6 bases). The germline CDR1 and CDR2 sequences are LNHDA and SQIVND (reference sequence). The CDR3 totals 12 residues. The V gene lost 4 bases and the J gene lost 3 bases, with 7 bases spanning the gap. CDR3 protein: CASSTGLYEQYF. In DNA, the CDR3 is TGTGCCAGTAGTACGGGACTCTACGAGCAGTACTTC.

This chain uses TRBV10-3 with TRBJ1-4; possible D gene TRBD1, 5 bases. V shed 6 bases and J shed 6 bases, with 11 bases lying between them. In germline, CDR1 is ENHRY, CDR2 SYGVKD. The CDR3 length is 13 residues. CDR3 region: CAIRAGLDEKLFF. Written as DNA, the CDR3 is TGTGCCATCAGGGCGGGACTGGATGAAAAACTGTTTTTT.

The chain links TRBV11-3 to TRBJ2-4, with a tentative D call TRBD1 (6 bases). Germline CDR1 is SGHNT and CDR2 is YENEEA. This CDR3 contains 19 residues. With 3 bases removed from V and 3 bases from J, the gap between germline ends came to 24 bases. CDR3 region: CASSFTLNTDTGSKNIQYF. The CDR3 nucleotides read TGTGCCAGCAGCTTCACCTTAAATACGGATACAGGGAGCAAAAACATTCAGTACTTC. Full variable domain (outside the CDR3, taken from reference TRBV11-3 and TRBJ2-4): EAGVVQSPRYKIIEKKQPVAFWCNPISGHNTLYWYLQNLGQGPELLIRYENEEAVDDSQLPKDRFSAERLKGVDSTLKIQPAELGDSAVYLCASSFTLNTDTGSKNIQYFGAGTRLSVL.

The V gene is TRBV7-9, the J gene TRBJ1-2, with 8 nucleotides matching TRBD1. CDR3 length: 14 amino acids. Germline-derived CDR1 and CDR2 are SEHNR and FQNEAQ (reference sequence). J was trimmed by 2 bases and V by 7 bases; bases with no gene match: 6. CDR3 in amino acids: CASNPRGPNYGYTF. CDR3 in DNA: TGTGCCAGCAATCCCAGGGGGCCCAACTATGGCTACACCTTC.

The chain is built from TRBV29-1 and TRBJ2-1; 10 nucleotides match TRBD2. CDR1 SQVTM and CDR2 ANQGSEA come from the germline V gene. This CDR3 comprises 15 residues. V trimming: 6 bases; J trimming: 5 bases; junction bases outside the gene matches: 10. This chain's CDR3 is CSVYLAGAEDNEQFF. CDR3 coding DNA: TGCAGCGTCTACCTAGCGGGGGCAGAAGACAATGAGCAGTTCTTC.

This chain uses TRBV14 with TRBJ1-2; 7 bases are a match to TRBD1. The ends lost 5 bases at V and 7 bases at J; junction bases unmatched: 7. CDR3 length equals 13 residues. CDR1 is SGHDN and CDR2 is FVKESK in the germline V gene. CDR3 sequence (DNA): TGTGCCAGCAGCTTTACCAGGGGGGCTGGCTACACCTTC. Its protein product is CASSFTRGAGYTF.

This rearrangement joins TRBV9 to TRBJ2-2; unclear D gene. Germline V lookup: CDR1 SGDLS, CDR2 YYNGEE. V was clipped by 0 bases and J by 6 bases, with 9 bases between them. This CDR3 region has 14 residues. CDR3 sequence: CASSVALGAGELFF. DNA of the CDR3: TGTGCCAGCAGCGTAGCTCTTGGAGCCGGGGAGCTGTTTTTT.

The V and J genes are TRBV6-5 and TRBJ2-6; D is uncertain. V gave up 6 bases and J gave up 0 bases, with 6 bases separating them. This CDR3 comprises 14 residues. Germline V lookup: CDR1 MNHEY, CDR2 SVGAGI. The CDR3 is CASSPYSGANVLTF. CDR3 nucleotide sequence: TGTGCCAGCAGCCCCTACTCTGGGGCCAACGTCCTGACTTTC.

The chain couples TRBV2 to TRBJ1-2; D may be TRBD1 (5 bases). The CDR3 has 13 residues. The V and J ends lost 6 bases and 3 bases respectively, with 11 bases between them. Germline values: CDR1 SNHLY, CDR2 FYNNEI. CDR3 coding DNA: TGTGCCAGCAGATCGGACAACTACTATGGCTACACCTTC. It specifies CASRSDNYYGYTF.

The chain combines TRBV10-3 with TRBJ2-7; 8 bases are a match to TRBD2. Trimming took 10 bases from V and 7 from J; bases not matched to a gene: 9. Looked up from germline, CDR1 is ENHRY and CDR2 is SYGVKD. The length of the CDR3 is 12 residues. CDR3 nucleotide sequence: TGTGCCACCAACGGACTAGCTGGAGAGCAGTACTTC. It encodes CATNGLAGEQYF.

The V call is TRBV9, the J call TRBJ1-1; D perhaps matches TRBD1 (6 bases). Germline values: CDR1 SGDLS, CDR2 YYNGEE. Trimming took off 6 bases at V and 3 bases at J, with 15 bases between the two ends. The CDR3 covers 14 residues. The CDR3: CASTKDSGYTEAFF. The CDR3 DNA follows: TGTGCCAGCACCAAGGACAGTGGGTACACTGAAGCTTTCTTT.

The chain is built from TRBV29-1 and TRBJ2-1; 7 bases match TRBD2. This CDR3 contains 15 residues. The ends lost 2 bases at V and 8 bases at J; junction bases unmatched: 12. CDR1 is SQVTM and CDR2 is ANQGSEA in the germline V gene. CDR3 amino acids: CSVERGWEGRDEQFF. The CDR3 DNA is TGCAGCGTTGAAAGGGGATGGGAGGGCCGGGATGAGCAGTTCTTC.

This chain connects TRBV5-1 to TRBJ1-1; the match to TRBD1 covers 10 bases. From germline, CDR1 is SGHRS and CDR2 YFSETQ. V shed 0 bases and J 4 bases; nucleotides not matched to a gene: 18. CDR3 length: 20 residues. Here the CDR3 reads CASSLVYRDRGIIGGTEAFF. The DNA for the CDR3 is TGCGCCAGCAGCTTGGTATATCGGGACAGGGGAATAATTGGAGGCACTGAAGCTTTCTTT.

V is TRBV2 and J is TRBJ1-2; 7 bases are shared with TRBD1. The V gene's germline CDR1 is SNHLY and CDR2 FYNNEI. V shed 7 bases and J 3 bases; nucleotides not matched to a gene: 11. There are 15 residues in the CDR3. DNA of the CDR3: TGTGCCAGCATCTCCGCGTCGGGGACAGACTATGGCTACACCTTC. Protein sequence: CASISASGTDYGYTF.

The chain's CDR3 is CASRPRDSLNTEAFF. In DNA form, the CDR3 reads TGTGCCAGCAGACCCAGGGACAGCTTGAACACTGAAGCTTTCTTT. The chain employs TRBV7-8 and TRBJ1-1; 7 bases match TRBD1. J lost 0 bases, V lost 6 bases, and 7 bases had no gene match. Looked up from germline, CDR1 is SGHVS and CDR2 is FQNEAQ. The CDR3 covers 15 residues.

The gene calls are TRBV6-1 and TRBJ2-7; 9 bases match TRBD2. The CDR3 is 15 amino acids. Unmatched junction bases numbered 10, after V lost 6 bases and J lost 4 bases. Germline V gives CDR1 MNHNS, CDR2 SASEGT. The DNA for the CDR3 is TGTGCCAGCAGCAACCCCACAGCGGGAGGATACGAGCAGTACTTC. Translated, it gives CASSNPTAGGYEQYF.

The CDR3 nucleotides are TGCGCCAGCAGTGAGAGGGACACGAGATGCCATCAGCCCCAGCATTTT. Protein sequence: CASSERDTRCHQPQHF. The V call is TRBV10-1, the J call TRBJ1-5, with a possible D match to TRBD1 (6 bases). CDR1 is WNHNN, CDR2 SYGVQD, per germline (reference sequence). The CDR3 is 16 residues long. Between the trimmed V and J ends, which lost 2 bases and 5 bases, there was a span of 16 bases.

The J gene is TRBJ2-7, the V gene TRBV21-1; TRBD2 was called by the table and not checked on the DNA. TRBV21-1 represents a pseudogene. The CDR3 spans 16 residues. CDR3 in DNA: TGTGCCAGCAGCAGAAGTTTACTAGCGGGAGGGATTAAGCAGTACTTC. Its translation: CASSRSLLAGGIKQYF.

V usage is TRBV7-2 and J usage is TRBJ2-2; tentative D call: TRBD2 (6 bases). The germline V and J ends were trimmed by 5 bases and 0 bases, with 13 bases remaining between them. This CDR3 region has 16 residues. Germline lookup yields CDR1 SGHTA and CDR2 FQGNSA. In DNA, the CDR3 is TGTGCCAGCAGCCTGGGACTTCTCGCGAACACCGGGGAGCTGTTTTTT. Its translation is CASSLGLLANTGELFF. The entire variable domain, with the rest obtained from reference TRBV7-2 and TRBJ2-2, is as follows: GAGVSQSPSNKVTEKGKDVELRCDPISGHTALYWYRQSLGQGLEFLIYFQGNSAPDKSGLPSDRFSAERTGGSVSTLTIQRTQQEDSAVYLCASSLGLLANTGELFFGEGSRLTVL.

This clone has a handful of counts. The genes are TRBV19 and TRBJ2-7, with D perhaps matching TRBD1 (5 bases). Germline V CDR1 and CDR2: LNHDA, SQIVND (reference sequence). V dropped 7 bases and J dropped 6 bases, with 22 bases sitting between them. The CDR3 loop spans 15 amino acids. The CDR3 DNA reads TGTGCCAGTATTGGGGCGGCGCTGGGCTTTTGCGAGCAGTACTTC. It is translated as CASIGAALGFCEQYF.

The gene calls are TRBV4-3 and TRBJ2-1, with a tentative D call TRBD2 (6 bases). CDR1 is LGHNA, CDR2 YSLEER, per germline. V was trimmed by 2 bases and J by 7 bases, leaving 9 bases between them. This CDR3 contains 13 residues. The CDR3, as DNA: TGCGCCAGCAGCCAAAGACTAGATAATGAGCAGTTCTTC. Its protein product is CASSQRLDNEQFF.

V and J are TRBV7-3 and TRBJ2-1; TRBD2 might be the D (5 bases). The CDR3 runs 16 residues. Trimming left V 5 bases short and J 7 bases short, with 21 bases between. From germline, CDR1 is SGHTA and CDR2 FQGTGA. The chain's CDR3 is CASSPTGVRRGNEQFF. CDR3 in DNA: TGTGCCAGCAGCCCGACCGGAGTACGTCGGGGTAATGAGCAGTTCTTC.

This chain joins TRBV9 and TRBJ1-1; 7 bases align to TRBD1. This CDR3 region has 15 residues. CDR1 SGDLS and CDR2 YYNGEE come from the germline V gene. The J segment lost 3 bases and the V segment lost 3 bases, leaving 8 bases of the junction unmatched. CDR3 amino acids: CASSAQGIGDTEAFF. The DNA for the CDR3 is TGTGCCAGCAGCGCACAGGGGATCGGGGACACTGAAGCTTTCTTT.

The DNA of the CDR3 is TGTGCCTGGAGTGTACAGGCTTATGGCTACACCTTC. Its protein is CAWSVQAYGYTF. The chain links TRBV30 to TRBJ1-2, with D possibly matching TRBD1 (5 bases). Trimming took off 0 bases at V and 5 bases at J, with 7 bases between the two ends. The CDR3 is 12 residues long. The V gene's germline CDR1 is GTSNPN and CDR2 SVGIG (reference sequence).